What follows are 13 T cell receptor beta chains derived from one specimen sequenced in a study of cytomegalovirus exposure and HLA in healthy donors. The PCR employed 60 Vbeta primers together with 13 Jbeta primers. The assay was immunoSEQ multiplex PCR, and TCRdb's table has in-frame clones only and misses some. The top ten hold 1.5% to 2% of the sample, which has under 200,000 clones, about 81% seen once. Specimen: PBMCs. Receptors were obtained from a woman between 18 and 30 years old in good health and CMV-seronegative.

The J gene is TRBJ2-3, the V gene TRBV5-1; TRBD1 matches 10 bases. This CDR3 is 14 amino acids long. In germline, CDR1 is SGHRS, CDR2 YFSETQ. V was pared by 5 bases and J by 5 bases, with 5 bases of the junction left unmatched. CDR3 in amino acids: CASRPGTGVDTQYF. The CDR3 DNA follows: TGCGCCAGCAGGCCCGGGACAGGGGTAGATACGCAGTATTTT.

The rearrangement joins TRBV5-6 to TRBJ2-5, with D hard to call. The DNA matches TRBJ2-7 better at its end, which makes the J call doubtful. CDR3 length: 12 amino acids. The germline V gene encodes CDR1 SGHDT and CDR2 YYEEEE. The CDR3 reads CASSRLGYEQYF. In DNA, the CDR3 is TGTGCCAGCAGCCGTCTCGGGTACGAGCAGTACTTC.

The chain has TRBV11-3 and TRBJ1-5; D is unclear. Germline CDR1 is SGHNT and CDR2 is YENEEA. The V gene lost 1 base and the J gene lost 6 bases, with 19 bases spanning the gap. This CDR3 is built from 17 residues. Here the CDR3 reads CASSLVCGFGSGQPQHF. CDR3 bases: TGTGCCAGCAGCTTAGTTTGCGGTTTTGGTAGTGGTCAGCCCCAGCATTTT.

The genes are TRBV5-1 and TRBJ2-7, with 10 bases aligning to TRBD2. The V gene's germline CDR1 is SGHRS and CDR2 YFSETQ. J was trimmed by 2 bases and V by 4 bases; bases with no gene match: 6. CDR3 length equals 15 residues. CDR3 residues: CASSLGLAEPYEQYF. The CDR3 coding sequence is TGCGCCAGCAGCCTAGGACTAGCGGAGCCCTACGAGCAGTACTTC.

This clone has only one observation. The rearrangement uses TRBV5-5 and TRBJ2-2; 10 bases are shared with TRBD2. The CDR3 sequence is 15 residues long. V lost 2 bases to trimming and J lost 5 bases; unmatched junction nucleotides: 3. Germline CDR1 and CDR2: SGHKS and YYEKEE (reference sequence). The CDR3 DNA reads TGTGCCAGCAGCTTCGGACTAGCGGAGACCGGGGAGCTGTTTTTT. Its translation is CASSFGLAETGELFF.

This chain links TRBV18 with TRBJ2-7, with 9 bases matching TRBD1. This CDR3 has 16 amino acids. Germline CDR1 is KGHSH and CDR2 is LQKENI. V was clipped by 5 bases and J by 0 bases; unmatched bases: 8. The CDR3 loop is CASSSTTGGDSYEQYF. In DNA, the CDR3 is TGTGCCAGCTCATCCACGACAGGGGGGGACTCCTACGAGCAGTACTTC.

This rearrangement joins TRBV4-2 to TRBJ1-1; TRBD1 matches 9 bases. CDR3 size: 15 residues. V lost 4 bases, J lost 4 bases, and 7 bases stayed unmatched. Germline loops: CDR1 LGHNA, CDR2 YNFKEQ. For the CDR3, the DNA is TGTGCCAGCAGCCCCCTTGGGGACAGGGCCACTGAAGCTTTCTTT. It encodes CASSPLGDRATEAFF.

The genes are TRBV14 and TRBJ2-7; perhaps TRBD1 as D (6 bases). This CDR3 has 16 residues. V dropped 0 bases and J dropped 3 bases, with 15 bases sitting between them. Germline CDR1 and CDR2: SGHDN and FVKESK. The CDR3 protein is CASSQEEPRGSYEQYF. DNA of the CDR3: TGTGCCAGCAGCCAAGAAGAGCCCAGGGGCAGCTACGAGCAGTACTTC. Based on the CDR3 plus reference TRBV14 and TRBJ2-7, the full variable domain is EAGVTQFPSHSVIEKGQTVTLRCDPISGHDNLYWYRRVMGKEIKFLLHFVKESKQDESGMPNNRFLAERTGGTYSTLKVQPAELEDSGVYFCASSQEEPRGSYEQYFGPGTRLTVT.

The chain joins TRBV5-6 to TRBJ2-5, with 9 bases matching TRBD2. There are 18 residues in the CDR3. Germline CDR1 and CDR2: SGHDT and YYEEEE. With 1 base clipped from V and 0 bases from J, the junction kept 10 bases outside the gene matches. The CDR3, as DNA: TGTGCCAGCAGCTTGTTTTCCAGCGGGGGGCTTTACCAAGAGACCCAGTACTTC. The encoded protein is CASSLFSSGGLYQETQYF.

The rearrangement uses TRBV6-5 and TRBJ1-2; the D gene is possibly TRBD1 (5 bases). Germline-derived CDR1 and CDR2 are MNHEY and SVGAGI. V was shortened by 6 bases and J by 3 bases, with 14 bases between the two germline ends. This CDR3 has 14 residues. CDR3 region: CASRAQGTYYGYTF. The CDR3 DNA is TGTGCCAGCAGGGCGCAGGGCACTTACTATGGCTACACCTTC.

The rearrangement joins TRBV5-4 to TRBJ1-3; D call uncertain. The CDR3 consists of 15 residues. Trimming cost V 0 bases and J 3 bases, with 10 bases left between them. Germline values: CDR1 SGHNT, CDR2 YYREEE (reference sequence). CDR3 bases: TGTGCCAGCAGCTTGGATTCTATAAGTGGAAACACCATATATTTT. Amino acid sequence: CASSLDSISGNTIYF. Based on the CDR3 plus reference TRBV5-4 and TRBJ1-3, the full variable domain is ETGVTQSPTHLIKTRGQQVTLRCSSQSGHNTVSWYQQALGQGPQFIFQYYREEENGRGNFPPRFSGLQFPNYSSELNVNALELDDSALYLCASSLDSISGNTIYFGEGSWLTVV.

V usage is TRBV11-3 and J usage is TRBJ2-7; D perhaps matches TRBD2 (6 bases). CDR1 is SGHNT and CDR2 is YENEEA in the germline V gene. The CDR3 has 13 amino acids. V lost 3 bases, J lost 6 bases, and 12 bases lay in between. The CDR3 coding sequence is TGTGCCAGCAGCTTGAGGGGTAGCGGCGAGCAGTACTTC. Translated, it gives CASSLRGSGEQYF.

This clone has a single count. The V call is TRBV11-2, the J call TRBJ2-1, with 11 bases identical to TRBD2. The CDR3 covers 15 residues. In germline, CDR1 is SGHAT, CDR2 FQNNGV. V lost 1 base to trimming and J lost 4 bases; unmatched junction nucleotides: 0. The CDR3 loop is CASSLGLAGYNEQFF. CDR3 nucleotides: TGTGCCAGCAGCTTAGGACTAGCGGGGTACAATGAGCAGTTCTTC.